This T cell receptor (beta chain) appears in the sequencing data of a study of T cell repertoires in cytomegalovirus infection. Overall study context: Recently identified HLA-C-restricted CMV epitopes and well-studied HLA-B-restricted CMV epitopes were used by the study. Signatures in public TCR beta sequences pointed to both CMV infection and matching HLA type.

Turning to this clonotype: The antigen is unknown.

TCRdb independently ran MiXCR on the reads; one entry per CDR3 protein. The sample lists under 150,000 distinct CDR3 sequences; roughly 31% were seen once. Study observations and caveats: Clonotypes of TCR beta that were HLA-C-restricted and CMV-specific dominated the ex vivo response. Summed frequency of public TCR beta families distinguished CMV carriers with the relevant HLA.

The clonotype originates from a human donor in good health (CMV status not recorded). Some clones in this sample may be carry-over from other donors' samples. The input for sequencing was CD8+ T cells from cultured PBMCs, taken from culture after CMV antigen stimulation.

The CDR3 spells CASSEAVAGDTDTQYF. CDR3 nucleotide sequence: TGTGCCAGCAGTGAAGCAGTAGCGGGGGACACAGATACGCAGTATTTT. This chain joins TRBV6-1 and TRBJ2-3; TRBD2 matches at 9 bases. The CDR3 length is 16 residues. Looked up from germline, CDR1 is MNHNS and CDR2 is SASEGT. Unmatched junction bases numbered 3, after V lost 0 bases and J lost 2 bases.